This record covers a single T cell receptor (beta chain). This CDR3 has 14 residues. Per germline, CDR1 MNHEY and CDR2 SVGAGI. V was trimmed by 6 bases and J by 7 bases, leaving 19 bases between them. The entry originates in a study of blood T cell repertoires in COVID-19. In the study overall: The United States, Italy and Spain provided the acute and convalescent COVID-19 samples.

Method: immunoSEQ multiplex PCR; TCRdb's copy keeps in-frame clones and lacks some. This sample yields about 140,000 clones, of which more than 75% are seen a single time; roughly 9.7% belongs to the top ten. This clonotype was sampled from a man aged 55 to 70 who had recovered from COVID-19. The material sequenced was peripheral blood. The chain joins TRBV6-5 to TRBJ2-7; weak D call: TRBD1 (5 bases). CDR3 DNA sequence: TGTGCCAGCAGACCGATGGGGCCAGCAGCGGAGCAGTACTTC. Protein sequence: CASRPMGPAAEQYF.